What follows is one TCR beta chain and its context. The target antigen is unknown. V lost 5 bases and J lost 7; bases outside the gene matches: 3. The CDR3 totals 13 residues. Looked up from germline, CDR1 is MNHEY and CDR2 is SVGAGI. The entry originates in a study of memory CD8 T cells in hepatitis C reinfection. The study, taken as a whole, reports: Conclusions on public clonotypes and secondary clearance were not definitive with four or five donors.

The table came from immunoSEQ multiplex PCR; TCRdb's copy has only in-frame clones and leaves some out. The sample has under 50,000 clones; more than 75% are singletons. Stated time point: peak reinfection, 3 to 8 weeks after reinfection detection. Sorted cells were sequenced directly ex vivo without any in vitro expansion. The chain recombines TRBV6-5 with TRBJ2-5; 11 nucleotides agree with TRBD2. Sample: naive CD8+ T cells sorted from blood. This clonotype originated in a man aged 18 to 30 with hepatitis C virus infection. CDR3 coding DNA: TGTGCCAGCAGTCCCGGGACTAGCGGGACCCAGTACTTC. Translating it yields CASSPGTSGTQYF.